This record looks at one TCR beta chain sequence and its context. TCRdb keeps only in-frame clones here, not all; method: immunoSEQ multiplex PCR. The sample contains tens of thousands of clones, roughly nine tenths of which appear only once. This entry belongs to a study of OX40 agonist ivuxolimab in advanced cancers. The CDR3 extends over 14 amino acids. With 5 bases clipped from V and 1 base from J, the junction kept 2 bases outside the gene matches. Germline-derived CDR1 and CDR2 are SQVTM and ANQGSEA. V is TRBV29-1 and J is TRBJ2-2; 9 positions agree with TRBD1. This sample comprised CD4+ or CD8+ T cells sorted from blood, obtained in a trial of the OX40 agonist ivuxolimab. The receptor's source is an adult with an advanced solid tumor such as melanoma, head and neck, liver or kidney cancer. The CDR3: CSVSGQGNTGELFF. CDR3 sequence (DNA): TGCAGCGTTTCGGGACAGGGGAACACCGGGGAGCTGTTTTTT.